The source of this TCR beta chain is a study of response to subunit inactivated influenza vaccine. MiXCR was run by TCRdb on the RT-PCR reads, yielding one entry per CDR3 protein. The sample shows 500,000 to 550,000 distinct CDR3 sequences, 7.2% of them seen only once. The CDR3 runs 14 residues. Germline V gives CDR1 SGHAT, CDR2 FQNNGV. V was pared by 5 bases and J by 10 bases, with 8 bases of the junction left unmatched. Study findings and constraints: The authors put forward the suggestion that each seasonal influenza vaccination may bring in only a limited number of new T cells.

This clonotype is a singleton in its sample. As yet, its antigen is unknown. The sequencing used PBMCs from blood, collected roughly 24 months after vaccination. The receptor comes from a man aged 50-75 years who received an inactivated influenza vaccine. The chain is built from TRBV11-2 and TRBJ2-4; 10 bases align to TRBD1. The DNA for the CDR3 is TGTGCCAGCAGCGCCGGGACAGGGGCCCAAATTCAGTACTTC. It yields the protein CASSAGTGAQIQYF.